The next 25 T cell receptor beta chains were all read from a single sample in a study of blood T cell repertoires in COVID-19. Clones were sequenced by immunoSEQ multiplex PCR, and TCRdb holds only the in-frame ones, with some missing. The sample holds about 220,000 clones, 84% seen once. Sequencing was performed on peripheral blood. The source is a woman aged 60-75 years with acute or convalescent COVID-19.

This chain connects TRBV7-2 to TRBJ1-1; D ambiguous. Trimming stripped 7 bases from V and 3 bases from J, with 15 bases between. The CDR3 is made up of 14 amino acids. Germline V gene data show CDR1 as SGHTA and CDR2 as FQGNSA. The CDR3 loop is CASTKGEADTEAFF. The CDR3 DNA reads TGTGCCAGCACCAAGGGAGAGGCGGACACTGAAGCTTTCTTT.

The gene calls are TRBV27 and TRBJ2-3; no firm D call. The length of the CDR3 is 15 residues. Germline loops: CDR1 MNHEY, CDR2 SMNVEV (reference sequence). V lost 2 bases, J lost 1 base, and 10 bases lay in between. CDR3 region: CASSLIPQGTDTQYF. CDR3 sequence (DNA): TGTGCCAGCAGTTTAATTCCGCAGGGCACAGATACGCAGTATTTT.

In this sample, this clone turned up a few times. CDR3 sequence: CASSIPGAIAEAFF. The CDR3 DNA is TGTGCCAGTAGTATCCCAGGGGCTATAGCTGAAGCTTTCTTT. This chain joins TRBV19 and TRBJ1-1; weak D call: TRBD1 (6 bases). The CDR3 runs 14 residues. CDR1 LNHDA and CDR2 SQIVND come from the germline V gene (reference sequence). Trimming cost V 3 bases and J 6 bases, with 14 bases left between them. Looking up the rest from reference TRBV19 and TRBJ1-1 gives the full variable domain: DGGITQSPKYLFRKEGQNVTLSCEQNLNHDAMYWYRQDPGQGLRLIYYSQIVNDFQKGDIAEGYSVSREKKESFPLTVTSAQKNPTAFYLCASSIPGAIAEAFFGQGTRLTVV.

The V and J genes are TRBV27 and TRBJ2-6; maybe TRBD1 (6 bases). The length of the CDR3 is 16 residues. Between the trimmed V and J ends, which lost 4 bases and 2 bases, there was a span of 12 bases. Germline loops: CDR1 MNHEY, CDR2 SMNVEV (reference sequence). The CDR3: CASSSHRDAGANVLTF. The CDR3 DNA follows: TGTGCCAGCAGTTCCCACAGGGATGCTGGGGCCAACGTCCTGACTTTC.

This clone showed up just a few times. This rearrangement joins TRBV5-1 to TRBJ1-2; 9 bases fit TRBD1. The CDR3 is 13 amino acids. CDR1 SGHRS and CDR2 YFSETQ come from the germline V gene. V lost 2 bases and J lost 8; bases outside the gene matches: 4. CDR3 DNA: TGCGCCAGCAGCTTACAGGGGGCGGAGGGCTACACCTTC. This sequence encodes CASSLQGAEGYTF.

The chain carries TRBV24-1 and TRBJ1-1, with TRBD1 identical over 11 bases. V trimming: 6 bases; J trimming: 2 bases; junction bases outside the gene matches: 4. The CDR3 is made up of 15 amino acids. Germline-derived CDR1 and CDR2 are KGHDR and SFDVKD. CDR3 amino acids: CATSHGQGANTEAFF. DNA for the CDR3: TGTGCCACCAGTCACGGACAGGGGGCAAACACTGAAGCTTTCTTT.

This rearrangement joins TRBV5-6 to TRBJ1-1; the D gene is possibly TRBD1 (5 bases). This CDR3 spans 14 amino acids. In germline, CDR1 is SGHDT, CDR2 YYEEEE. Trimming stripped 1 base from V and 6 bases from J, with 13 bases between. In DNA form, the CDR3 reads TGTGCCAGCAGCTTGATGCAGGGTTTACCTGAAGCTTTCTTT. This codes for CASSLMQGLPEAFF.

This chain uses TRBV9 with TRBJ1-6, with TRBD1 identical over 8 bases. V shed 0 bases and J 10 bases; nucleotides not matched to a gene: 9. Looked up from germline, CDR1 is SGDLS and CDR2 is YYNGEE. The CDR3 sequence is 16 residues long. The CDR3 spells CASSVDQGARRSPLHF. The CDR3 nucleotides are TGTGCCAGCAGCGTAGATCAGGGGGCGCGCAGATCACCCCTCCACTTT.

J is TRBJ2-7 and V is TRBV4-2, with a weak D call TRBD2 (6 bases). Germline V gives CDR1 LGHNA, CDR2 YNFKEQ. The CDR3 has 15 residues. Trimming removed 0 bases from V and 4 bases from J, with 13 bases in between. CDR3 DNA: TGTGCCAGCAGCCAAGAGGGGACTCAGGGTTACGAGCAGTACTTC. Translating gives CASSQEGTQGYEQYF.

V gene TRBV5-1 combines with J gene TRBJ1-4; the D gene is possibly TRBD1 (6 bases). V gave up 4 bases and J gave up 9 bases, with 19 bases separating them. Germline V gene sequence: CDR1 SGHRS, CDR2 YFSETQ. This CDR3 is 15 amino acids long. The CDR3 protein is CASSPTSRQDQKLFF. CDR3 coding DNA: TGCGCCAGCAGCCCCACCTCTCGACAGGACCAAAAACTGTTTTTT.

This clone was picked up one time. The chain employs TRBV2 and TRBJ1-3; D remains unclear. CDR3 length: 13 residues. V lost 8 bases to trimming and J lost 2 bases, with 10 bases between them. CDR1 is SNHLY and CDR2 is FYNNEI in the germline V gene. The CDR3 reads CASEQIPGNTIYF. CDR3 DNA sequence: TGTGCCAGCGAACAGATCCCTGGAAACACCATATATTTT.

The chain is built from TRBV12-3 or TRBV12-4 and TRBJ2-1; 9 nucleotides line up with TRBD2. This CDR3 has 13 amino acids. With 3 bases clipped from V and 12 bases from J, the junction kept 6 bases outside the gene matches. The CDR3, as DNA: TGTGCCAGCAGTTTGCGGGGGGGTACGGTGCAGTTCTTC. As protein: CASSLRGGTVQFF.

V is TRBV5-1 and J is TRBJ1-1; 12 bases align to TRBD1. V shed 2 bases, J shed 6 bases, and the junction held 2 bases outside the gene matches. The CDR3 totals 14 residues. Germline assignment: CDR1 SGHRS and CDR2 YFSETQ. CDR3 amino acids: CASSLRDRGPEAFF. The CDR3 bases are TGCGCCAGCAGCTTACGGGACAGGGGGCCTGAAGCTTTCTTT.

Here the CDR3 DNA reads TGTGCCAGCAGCTTGGCAACAGGGGTGAACCATGAGCAGTTCTTC. Translation gives CASSLATGVNHEQFF. This chain links TRBV5-6 with TRBJ2-1, with TRBD1 matching 7 bases. The CDR3 totals 15 residues. V dropped 0 bases and J dropped 8; count of bases not matched to a gene: 8. Germline V gene lookup returns CDR1 SGHDT and CDR2 YYEEEE.

This chain links TRBV5-6 with TRBJ1-3; no reliable D call. The CDR3 spans 12 residues. Germline V gene lookup returns CDR1 SGHDT and CDR2 YYEEEE. V lost 7 bases and J lost 0, with 5 bases in between. Here the CDR3 reads CASGSSGNTIYF. Here the CDR3 DNA reads TGTGCCAGCGGGAGCTCTGGAAACACCATATATTTT.

V and J are TRBV9 and TRBJ1-4; D is unresolved. The ends were cut back, 5 bases at V and 0 bases at J, with 14 bases in the middle. CDR1 SGDLS and CDR2 YYNGEE come from the germline V gene. This CDR3 contains 16 residues. This CDR3 reads CASSAGRRATNEKLFF. CDR3 DNA: TGTGCCAGCAGTGCCGGGCGGAGGGCAACTAATGAAAAACTGTTTTTT.

The chain links TRBV18 to TRBJ1-1; a possible D gene is TRBD1 (5 bases). This CDR3 has 14 amino acids. V lost 3 bases and J 2 bases, leaving 10 bases between the germline ends. Per germline, CDR1 KGHSH and CDR2 LQKENI. The CDR3 DNA sequence: TGTGCCAGCTCACCTAGGACATATAACACTGAAGCTTTCTTT. Protein: CASSPRTYNTEAFF.

The genes are TRBV15 and TRBJ2-2, with 8 bases fitting TRBD2. The junction had 9 bases not matched to a gene; V was cut back by 5 bases and J by 7 bases. There are 15 residues in the CDR3. Germline V CDR1 and CDR2: LNHNV, YYDKDF (reference sequence). The CDR3 sequence is CATSPRRGGGGELFF. CDR3 nucleotide sequence: TGTGCCACCAGCCCCCGCCGGGGGGGAGGCGGGGAGCTGTTTTTT. The variable domain in full, with the rest retrieved from reference TRBV15 and TRBJ2-2, is DAMVIQNPRYQVTQFGKPVTLSCSQTLNHNVMYWYQQKSSQAPKLLFHYYDKDFNNEADTPDNFQSRRPNTSFCFLDIRSPGLGDTAMYLCATSPRRGGGGELFFGEGSRLTVL.

The chain is built from TRBV27 and TRBJ1-2; D gene uncertain. The V end was cut by 5 bases, the J end by 4 bases, with 29 bases between. CDR3 length: 19 residues. CDR1 MNHEY and CDR2 SMNVEV come from the germline V gene (reference sequence). DNA of the CDR3: TGTGCCAGCAGTCCCCTAGCGGTACCAACCTATCCCTCAAGCTATGGCTACACCTTC. It encodes CASSPLAVPTYPSSYGYTF.

This chain joins TRBV7-9 and TRBJ2-2, with 13 bases identical to TRBD2. With V trimmed by 5 bases and J by 0 bases, 6 bases remained unmatched. The CDR3 runs 18 residues. Germline lookup yields CDR1 SEHNR and CDR2 FQNEAQ (reference sequence). The CDR3 coding sequence is TGTGCCAGCAGCACCGGACTAGCGGGGGTAGCGAACACCGGGGAGCTGTTTTTT. This encodes CASSTGLAGVANTGELFF.

V and J are TRBV28 and TRBJ1-2; no clear D. From germline, CDR1 is MDHEN and CDR2 SYDVKM. The CDR3 totals 14 residues. V lost 10 bases, J lost 0 bases, and 15 bases lay in between. The CDR3 DNA sequence: TGTGCCACGAGGGCCCAACCAGCTAACTATGGCTACACCTTC. This codes for CATRAQPANYGYTF.

This clone was counted between two and nine times. J is TRBJ1-4 and V is TRBV7-9; tentative D call: TRBD1 (5 bases). In germline, CDR1 is SEHNR, CDR2 FQNEAQ (reference sequence). This CDR3 is 16 amino acids long. V was clipped by 5 bases and J by 0 bases, with 13 bases between them. Written as DNA, the CDR3 is TGTGCCAGCAGCCCGGGGGGGAAGGCAACTAATGAAAAACTGTTTTTT. Translating it yields CASSPGGKATNEKLFF.

The chain uses TRBV12-3 or TRBV12-4 and TRBJ1-2; D remains ambiguous. This CDR3 spans 12 amino acids. Trimming stripped 8 bases from V and 4 bases from J, with 11 bases between. CDR3 nucleotides: TGTGCCAGCGGCCCCGAACCCTATGGCTACACCTTC. Its translation: CASGPEPYGYTF.

The chain joins TRBV30 to TRBJ1-2; D is ambiguous. The CDR3 loop spans 14 amino acids. CDR1 GTSNPN and CDR2 SVGIG come from the germline V gene (reference sequence). Trimming pared 4 bases from V and 0 bases from J, leaving 12 bases between. CDR3 nucleotides: TGTGCCTGGACCATTGCGAAGACTAACTATGGCTACACCTTC. Translated, it gives CAWTIAKTNYGYTF. Together with reference TRBV30 and TRBJ1-2, the CDR3 gives the full variable domain: SQTIHQWPATLVQPVGSPLSLECTVEGTSNPNLYWYRQAAGRGLQLLFYSVGIGQISSEVPQNLSASRPQDRQFILSSKKLLLSDSGFYLCAWTIAKTNYGYTFGSGTRLTVV.

The rearrangement links TRBV4-1 to TRBJ1-2, with 7 bases lining up with TRBD1. Trimming took 0 bases from V and 4 from J; bases not matched to a gene: 8. This CDR3 comprises 16 residues. Germline V CDR1 and CDR2: MGHRA, YSYEKL. In DNA form, the CDR3 reads TGCGCCAGCAGCCAAGACAGGAACAGGGGCTCCTATGGCTACACCTTC. Translation gives CASSQDRNRGSYGYTF.